The rows below give T cell receptor beta chains drawn from one sample of a study of blood T cell repertoires in COVID-19. Profiled with immunoSEQ multiplex PCR; TCRdb holds only in-frame clones, not every one. The sample has some 290,000 clones, about 90% seen once; the top ten hold around 12%. Sample: peripheral blood. The source is a woman under 40 with COVID-19, enrolled during active disease. Both conserved end residues are trimmed from each CDR3.

v_gene	j_gene	CDR3aa
TRBV5-1	TRBJ1-4	ASGPGEAYNEKLF
TRBV10-1	TRBJ2-7	ASSESTAYEQY
TRBV6-5	TRBJ1-2	ASRGGADYGYT
TRBV18	TRBJ1-5	ASSPRGGNQPQH
TRBV6-5	TRBJ1-2	ASSSQVGGGDYGYT
TRBV2	TRBJ2-7	ALGVEYEQY
TRBV7-9	TRBJ2-3	ASSPDTGGTDTQY
TRBV6-2/TRBV6-3	TRBJ2-1	ASSRRVPYNEQF
TRBV18	TRBJ1-2	ASSPPIPDTNYGYT
TRBV5-4	TRBJ1-2	ASSPPGLGYT
TRBV10-1	TRBJ2-7	ASTIHPPSYEQY
TRBV7-9	TRBJ2-5	ASSYGEETQY
TRBV18	TRBJ2-7	ASSLTPTYEQY
TRBV6-5	TRBJ2-5	ASSLSHQETQY
TRBV3-1/TRBV3-2	TRBJ1-2	ASGGSYGYT
TRBV3-1/TRBV3-2	TRBJ2-4	ASSQWRVAKNIQY
TRBV12-5	TRBJ2-7	ASGFRQGYEQY
TRBV6-6	TRBJ1-2	ASSLTTTGPYGYT
TRBV19	TRBJ1-1	ASTYGTYHTEAF